The following is a T cell receptor (beta chain) sequence with its context. This clone has just one count. Its antigen remains unidentified. Base qualities are missing; no much larger clone stands one base away. This entry comes from a study of blood T cell repertoires in COVID-19 (dated by TCRdb to about 2020). About the study as a whole: Recovered participants in ImmuneRACE Cohort 3 were defined as having two consecutive negative NP/OP PCR tests, clearance from a healthcare professional, or resolution of symptoms. Deeply sampled blood TCRbeta repertoires from subjects exposed to, actively infected with, or recovered from COVID-19 were included in the dataset. Nearly every sample came with metadata listing a de-identified subject ID, COVID-19 status, age in years and sex. The material from the prospective study consisted of cDNA or gDNA derived from T cells, B-cell-depleted T cells, or PBMCs. Where HLA class I and class II types were available, the types were taken from metadata supplied by the sample provider, not from assay-based typing. Samples were obtained from the ongoing ImmuneRACE study (first 160 participants) and from 1,000 to 1,500 subjects provided by 6 global collaborators. Collaborator samples came from the United States, Italy and Spain and covered acute and convalescent phases of COVID-19. The repertoires were made available in a free public database intended to serve as a resource for research on the immune response to SARS-CoV-2.

The research as a whole found: The quantity of clinical and demographic metadata differed by source and by participant and was supplied without curation.

TCRbeta CDR3 regions were amplified from genomic DNA using the immunoSEQ Assay, a bias-controlled multiplex PCR. In the original analysis: The number of nucleated cells in each sample was estimated by amplification of reference gene primers within the assay. To quantify the absolute abundance of each unique TCRbeta CDR3 rearrangement, sequence reads were collapsed and filtered. For each sample, productive Simpson clonality was calculated by taking the square root of Simpson's diversity index across productive rearrangements. The source is immuneACCESS, and TCRdb retained only in-frame sequences with V and J called. Part of the clones is not carried over; for the studies checked, unresolved V genes explain less than half of this, and the remainder is unexplained. V and J calls and clone size follow that table, whereas D and trimming were derived from the DNA. Across this sample there are fewer than 350,000 clones, with more than 75% seen only once. Jointly, the top ten make up 2% of the sample.

Participants in the prospective study were aged about 18 to 95 years, lived in 20 to 30 United States geographic areas, and enrolled through a virtual design. Cohort assignment in the prospective study relied on participant-reported clinical history from a screening survey and a study questionnaire. Each participant in the prospective study had whole blood, serum and a nasopharyngeal or oropharyngeal swab collected by mobile phlebotomists. Over an approximately 2-month period, participants in the prospective study had the option of providing additional blood draws and questionnaires. Before DNA extraction, prospective study blood samples were shipped either frozen or at room temperature. The germline V gene provides CDR1 SGHDT and CDR2 YYEEEE. The cysteine opens and the phenylalanine closes a CDR3 of 13 amino acids. Only the CDR3 region is kept as DNA, spanning 39 bases read in frame from base 1. V lost 2 bases and J lost 5 bases; the stretch between them is 8 bases long.

This receptor was identified in a woman aged 55-75 years in a cohort exposed to, infected with or recovered from COVID-19 (not recorded which). The sample consisted of PBMCs or T cells enriched from blood (not recorded which). In this chain, TRBV5-6 is recombined with TRBJ1-5; perhaps TRBD1 is the D gene, with 6 bases matching. The nucleotide sequence is given as TGTGCCAGCAGCTTCGCAGGGGATCAGCCCCAGCATTTT. This is translated as CASSFAGDQPQHF.